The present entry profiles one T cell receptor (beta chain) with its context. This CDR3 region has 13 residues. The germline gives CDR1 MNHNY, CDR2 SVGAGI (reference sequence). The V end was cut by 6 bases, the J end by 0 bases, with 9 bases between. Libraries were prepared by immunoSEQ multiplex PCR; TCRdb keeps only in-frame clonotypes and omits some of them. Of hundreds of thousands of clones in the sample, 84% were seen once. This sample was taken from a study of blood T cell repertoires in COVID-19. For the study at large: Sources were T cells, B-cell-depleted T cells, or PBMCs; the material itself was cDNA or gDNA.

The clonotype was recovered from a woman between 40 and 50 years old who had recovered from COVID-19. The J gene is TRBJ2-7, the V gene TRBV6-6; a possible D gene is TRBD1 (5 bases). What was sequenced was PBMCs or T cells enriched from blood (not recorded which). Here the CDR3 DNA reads TGTGCCAGCAGAAGACAGAGCTCCTACGAGCAGTACGTC. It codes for CASRRQSSYEQYV.